The 7 T cell receptor beta chains in this list originate from one sample, sequenced in a study of T cells after somatic rescue of genetic block. Sequencing was performed with immunoSEQ multiplex PCR; in TCRdb, only in-frame clones are kept and a portion is missing. The sample contains tens of thousands of clones, around 90% of which appear only once. The specimen was peripheral blood mononuclear cells (PBMCs). Source of these receptors: a woman aged 18-30 years.

The rearrangement joins TRBV2 to TRBJ1-1; a possible D gene is TRBD1 (6 bases). Between the trimmed V and J ends, which lost 8 bases and 0 bases, there was a span of 16 bases. The CDR3 length is 15 residues. From germline, CDR1 is SNHLY and CDR2 FYNNEI. The CDR3: CASSKGEGMNTEAFF. The CDR3 nucleotides are TGTGCCAGCTCCAAGGGGGAGGGGATGAACACTGAAGCTTTCTTT.

The rearrangement joins TRBV6-4 to TRBJ2-1, with 11 bases lining up with TRBD1. The V gene end was trimmed by 5 bases and the J gene end by 6 bases; junction bases not matched to a gene: 3. The V gene's germline CDR1 is MRHNA and CDR2 SNTAGT. CDR3 length: 14 residues. The CDR3 spells CASSSGTGGNEQFF. CDR3 nucleotide sequence: TGTGCCAGCAGTTCCGGGACAGGGGGCAATGAGCAGTTCTTC.

The gene calls are TRBV5-1 and TRBJ2-1; 14 bases match TRBD2. Trimming at V came to 4 bases and at J to 9 bases, leaving 6 bases not matched to a gene. The CDR3 totals 15 residues. CDR1 and CDR2 from the germline V gene are SGHRS and YFSETQ. This CDR3 reads CASSQGLAGVGEQFF. CDR3 DNA: TGCGCCAGCAGCCAGGGACTAGCGGGAGTTGGTGAGCAGTTCTTC. Filled out from reference TRBV5-1 and TRBJ2-1, the complete variable domain reads KAGVTQTPRYLIKTRGQQVTLSCSPISGHRSVSWYQQTPGQGLQFLFEYFSETQRNKGNFPGRFSGRQFSNSRSEMNVSTLELGDSALYLCASSQGLAGVGEQFFGPGTRLTVL.

The chain is built from TRBV11-2 and TRBJ1-1; D unresolved. V was pared by 4 bases and J by 1 base, with 16 bases between. The CDR3 covers 16 residues. From germline, CDR1 is SGHAT and CDR2 FQNNGV. The CDR3 DNA follows: TGTGCCAGCAGCTCAGAAATCTGGCGCCAGAACACTGAAGCTTTCTTT. Encoded protein: CASSSEIWRQNTEAFF.

The V call is TRBV7-2, the J call TRBJ1-1; D not resolved. The CDR3 contains 12 residues. Trimming took 2 bases from V and 7 from J, leaving 8 bases between them. Germline V CDR1 and CDR2: SGHTA, FQGNSA. CDR3 bases: TGTGCCAGCAGCTTATTCCGGGATGAAGCTTTCTTT. The encoded protein is CASSLFRDEAFF.

The chain recombines TRBV14 with TRBJ1-1; 9 positions agree with TRBD1. CDR1 and CDR2 from the germline V gene are SGHDN and FVKESK. CDR3 size: 17 residues. With 3 bases clipped from V and 7 bases from J, the junction kept 15 bases outside the gene matches. Written as DNA, the CDR3 is TGTGCCAGCAGCCAGGATACCGGGACAGGGATCGTTGATGAAGCTTTCTTT. This translates into CASSQDTGTGIVDEAFF. Full variable domain (missing parts from reference TRBV14 and TRBJ1-1): EAGVTQFPSHSVIEKGQTVTLRCDPISGHDNLYWYRRVMGKEIKFLLHFVKESKQDESGMPNNRFLAERTGGTYSTLKVQPAELEDSGVYFCASSQDTGTGIVDEAFFGQGTRLTVV.

In regard to this clone: The junction does not match germline at one end; this may be a read error. This rearrangement joins TRBV29-1 to TRBJ2-3; TRBD2 aligns across 7 bases. This CDR3 comprises 15 residues. CDR1 and CDR2 (germline): SQVTM, ANQGSEA. CDR3 residues: CSVRSGAVGTDMQYF. Here the CDR3 DNA reads TGCAGCGTTAGGAGCGGGGCCGTAGGCACAGATATGCAGTATTTT.